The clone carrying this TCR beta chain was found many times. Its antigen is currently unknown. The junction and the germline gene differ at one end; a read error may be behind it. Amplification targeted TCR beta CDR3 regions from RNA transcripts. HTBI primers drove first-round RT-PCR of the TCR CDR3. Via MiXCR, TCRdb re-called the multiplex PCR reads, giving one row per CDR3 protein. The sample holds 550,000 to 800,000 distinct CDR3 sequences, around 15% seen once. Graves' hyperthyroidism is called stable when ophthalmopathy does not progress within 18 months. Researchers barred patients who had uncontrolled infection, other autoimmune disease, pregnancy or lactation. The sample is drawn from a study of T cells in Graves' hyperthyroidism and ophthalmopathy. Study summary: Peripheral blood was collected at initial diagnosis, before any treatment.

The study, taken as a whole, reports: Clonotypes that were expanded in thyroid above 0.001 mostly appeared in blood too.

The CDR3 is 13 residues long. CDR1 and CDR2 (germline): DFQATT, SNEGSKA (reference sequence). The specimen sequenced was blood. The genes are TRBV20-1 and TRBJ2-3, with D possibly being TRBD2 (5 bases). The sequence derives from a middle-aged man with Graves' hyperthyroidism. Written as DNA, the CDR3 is TGCAGTGCTGGAGACTACCTAACAGATACGCAGTATTTT. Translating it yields CSAGDYLTDTQYF.